This T cell receptor (beta chain) was captured in a study of response to subunit inactivated influenza vaccine. Study-wide results and caveats: It was suggested by the authors that few new T cells are recruited by each seasonal influenza vaccination.

TCRdb redid the calling of the RT-PCR reads with MiXCR, one entry per CDR3 protein. The repertoire holds about 650,000 distinct CDR3 sequences, with 15% to 19% as singletons. Comment on this clonotype: The antigen remains unidentified.

This CDR3 region has 14 residues. Germline CDR1 and CDR2: ENHRY and SYGVKD. Trimming removed 6 bases from V and 0 bases from J, with 9 bases in between. The sequencing here drew on PBMCs from blood, taken 12 days after vaccination. The chain recombines TRBV10-3 with TRBJ1-3; D remains unclear. This clonotype originated in a man aged 45 to 65 who received an inactivated influenza vaccine. CDR3 nucleotides: TGTGCCATCAGGGGTGGAAACTCTGGAAACACCATATATTTT. This gives the protein CAIRGGNSGNTIYF.